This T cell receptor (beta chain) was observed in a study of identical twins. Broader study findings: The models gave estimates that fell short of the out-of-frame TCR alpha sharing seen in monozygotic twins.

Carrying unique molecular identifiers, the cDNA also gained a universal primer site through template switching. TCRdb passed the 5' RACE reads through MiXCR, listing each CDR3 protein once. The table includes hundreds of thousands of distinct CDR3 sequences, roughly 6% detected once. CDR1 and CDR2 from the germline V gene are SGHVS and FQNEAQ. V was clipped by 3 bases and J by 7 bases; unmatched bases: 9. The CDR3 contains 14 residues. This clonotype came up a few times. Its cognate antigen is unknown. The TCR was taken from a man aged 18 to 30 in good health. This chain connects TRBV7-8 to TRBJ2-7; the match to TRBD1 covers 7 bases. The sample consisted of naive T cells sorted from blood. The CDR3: CASSLRQGLGEQYF. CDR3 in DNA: TGTGCCAGCAGCTTGAGACAGGGTCTGGGTGAGCAGTACTTC.